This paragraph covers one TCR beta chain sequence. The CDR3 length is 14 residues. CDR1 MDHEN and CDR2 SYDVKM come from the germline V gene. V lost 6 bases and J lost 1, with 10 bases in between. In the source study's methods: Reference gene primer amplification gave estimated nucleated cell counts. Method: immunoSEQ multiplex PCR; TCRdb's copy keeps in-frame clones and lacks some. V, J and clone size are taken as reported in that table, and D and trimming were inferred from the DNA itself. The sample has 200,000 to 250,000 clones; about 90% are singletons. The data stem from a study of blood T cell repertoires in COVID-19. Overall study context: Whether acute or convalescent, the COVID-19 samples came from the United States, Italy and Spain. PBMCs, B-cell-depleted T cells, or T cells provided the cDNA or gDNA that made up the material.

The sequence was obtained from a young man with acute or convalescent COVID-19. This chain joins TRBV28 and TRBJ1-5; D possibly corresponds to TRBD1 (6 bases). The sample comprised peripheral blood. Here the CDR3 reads CASSPQGSNQPQHF. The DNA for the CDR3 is TGTGCCAGCAGCCCCCAGGGGAGCAATCAGCCCCAGCATTTT.